Given below is one T cell receptor (beta chain) in context. Its target is unknown. This specimen comes from a study of shared clonotypes between healthy human individuals. Trimming removed 2 bases from V and 8 bases from J, with 6 bases in between. The V gene's germline CDR1 is SNHLY and CDR2 FYNNEI. The CDR3 length is 11 residues. Study-level points and caveats: As a rule, naive subsets had a larger estimated richness than memory subsets.

The data were produced by immunoSEQ multiplex PCR, yet TCRdb's version contains in-frame clones alone and is incomplete. There are some 2,000,000 clones in the sample; about 94% occur only once, and approximately 0.13% lies in the top ten. The chain carries TRBV2 and TRBJ1-2, with unresolved D. The receptor's source is a man aged 18 to 29 in good health. The sample was naive CD4+ T cells sorted from blood. Subset here: CD45RA+ positively selected. The CDR3 spells CASSEFSGYTF. The CDR3 nucleotides read TGTGCCAGCAGTGAATTCTCCGGCTACACCTTC. The full variable domain, in which reference TRBV2 and TRBJ1-2 provide the parts outside the CDR3, is EPEVTQTPSHQVTQMGQEVILRCVPISNHLYFYWYRQILGQKVEFLVSFYNNEISEKSEIFDDQFSVERPDGSNFTLKIRSTKLEDSAMYFCASSEFSGYTFGSGTRLTVV.